The following is a TCR beta chain sequence with its context. The data belong to a study of cytomegalovirus exposure and HLA in healthy donors. PCR amplification relied on 60 Vbeta primers (plus 13 Jbeta primers). Assay used: immunoSEQ multiplex PCR; TCRdb lists only in-frame clones, some missing. In the table there are 170,000 or so clones, less than 90% of which are singletons. The CDR3 runs to 15 residues. V gave up 3 bases and J gave up 1 base, with 14 bases separating them. Germline V lookup: CDR1 SGDLS, CDR2 YYNGEE. The sequencing input was PBMCs. The chain has TRBV9 and TRBJ2-7, with a weak D call TRBD2 (6 bases). The sequence was obtained from a boy younger than 10 in good health and CMV-seronegative. In nucleotides, the CDR3 is TGTGCCAGCAGCGCCGGTGGGGGGTCTTCCTACGAGCAGTACTTC. It specifies CASSAGGGSSYEQYF. Variable domain in full (rest from reference TRBV9 and TRBJ2-7): DSGVTQTPKHLITATGQRVTLRCSPRSGDLSVYWYQQSLDQGLQFLIQYYNGEERAKGNILERFSAQQFPDLHSELNLSSLELGDSALYFCASSAGGGSSYEQYFGPGTRLTVT.